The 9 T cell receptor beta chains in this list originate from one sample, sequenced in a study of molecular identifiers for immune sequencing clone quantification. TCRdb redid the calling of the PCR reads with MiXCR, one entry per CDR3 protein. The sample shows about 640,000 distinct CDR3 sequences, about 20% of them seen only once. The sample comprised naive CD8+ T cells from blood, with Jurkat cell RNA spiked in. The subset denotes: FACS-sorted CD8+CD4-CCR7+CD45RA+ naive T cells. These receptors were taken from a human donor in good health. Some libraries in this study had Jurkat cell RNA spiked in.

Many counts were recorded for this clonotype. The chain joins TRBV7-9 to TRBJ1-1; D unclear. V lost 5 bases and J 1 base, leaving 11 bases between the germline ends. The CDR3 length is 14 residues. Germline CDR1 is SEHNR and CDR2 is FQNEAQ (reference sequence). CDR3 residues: CASSIPSENTEAFF. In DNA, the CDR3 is TGTGCCAGCAGCATACCCTCAGAGAACACTGAAGCTTTCTTT.

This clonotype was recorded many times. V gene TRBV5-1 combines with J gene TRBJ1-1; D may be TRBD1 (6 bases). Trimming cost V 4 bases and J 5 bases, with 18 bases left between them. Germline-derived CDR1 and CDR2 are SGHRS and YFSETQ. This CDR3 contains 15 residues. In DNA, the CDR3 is TGCGCCAGCAGCCTAGGGACAACCGGGCGTACTGAAGCTTTCTTT. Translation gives CASSLGTTGRTEAFF. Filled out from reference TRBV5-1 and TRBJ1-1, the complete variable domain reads KAGVTQTPRYLIKTRGQQVTLSCSPISGHRSVSWYQQTPGQGLQFLFEYFSETQRNKGNFPGRFSGRQFSNSRSEMNVSTLELGDSALYLCASSLGTTGRTEAFFGQGTRLTVV.

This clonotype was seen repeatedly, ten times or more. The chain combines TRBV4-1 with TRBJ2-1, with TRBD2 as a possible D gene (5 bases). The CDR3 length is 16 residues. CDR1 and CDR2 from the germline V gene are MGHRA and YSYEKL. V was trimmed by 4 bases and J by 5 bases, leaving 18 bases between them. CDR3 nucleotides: TGCGCCAGCAGCCTATCTCTTGGCGGAGCGGACAATGAGCAGTTCTTC. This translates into CASSLSLGGADNEQFF.

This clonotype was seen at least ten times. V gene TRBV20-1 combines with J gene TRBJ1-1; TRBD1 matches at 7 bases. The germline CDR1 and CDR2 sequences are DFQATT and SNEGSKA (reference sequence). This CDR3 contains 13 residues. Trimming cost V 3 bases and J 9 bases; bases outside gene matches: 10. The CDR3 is CSASGQVLEKAFF. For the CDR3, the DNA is TGCAGTGCTAGCGGACAGGTCTTGGAAAAAGCTTTCTTT.

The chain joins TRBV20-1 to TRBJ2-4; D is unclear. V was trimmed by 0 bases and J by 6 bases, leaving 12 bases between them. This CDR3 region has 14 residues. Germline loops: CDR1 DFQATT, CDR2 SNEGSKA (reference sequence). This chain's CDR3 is CSARDDRTANIQYF. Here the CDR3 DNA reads TGCAGTGCTAGAGATGACCGGACCGCAAACATTCAGTACTTC.

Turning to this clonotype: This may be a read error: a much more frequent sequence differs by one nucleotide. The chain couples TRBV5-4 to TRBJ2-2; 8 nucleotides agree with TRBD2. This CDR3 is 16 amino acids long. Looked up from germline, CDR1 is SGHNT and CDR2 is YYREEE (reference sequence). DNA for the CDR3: TGTGCCAGCACTCCGGAAGGGATACGGGAGGGCGGGGAGCCGTTTTTT. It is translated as CASTPEGIREGGEPFF.

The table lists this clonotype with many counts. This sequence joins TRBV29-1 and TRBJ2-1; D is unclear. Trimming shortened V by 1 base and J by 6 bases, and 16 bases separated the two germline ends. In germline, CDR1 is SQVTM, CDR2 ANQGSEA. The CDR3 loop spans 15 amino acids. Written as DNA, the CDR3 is TGCAGCGTTGAAGTCCCCGTACCCGACCGCAATGAGCAGTTCTTC. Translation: CSVEVPVPDRNEQFF.

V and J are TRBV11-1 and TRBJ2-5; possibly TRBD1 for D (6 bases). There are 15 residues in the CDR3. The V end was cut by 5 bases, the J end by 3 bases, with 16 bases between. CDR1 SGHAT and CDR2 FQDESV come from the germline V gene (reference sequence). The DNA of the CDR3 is TGTGCCAGCAGCCCCCGACCCCGACAGGAAGAGACCCAGTACTTC. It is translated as CASSPRPRQEETQYF.

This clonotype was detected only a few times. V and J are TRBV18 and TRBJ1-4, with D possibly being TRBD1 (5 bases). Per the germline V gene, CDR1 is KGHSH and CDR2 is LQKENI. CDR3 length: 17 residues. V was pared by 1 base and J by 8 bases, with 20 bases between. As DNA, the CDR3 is TGTGCCAGCTCACCACGAGAGCCGGGGCGGTCAGCGGAAAAACTGTTTTTT. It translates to CASSPREPGRSAEKLFF.